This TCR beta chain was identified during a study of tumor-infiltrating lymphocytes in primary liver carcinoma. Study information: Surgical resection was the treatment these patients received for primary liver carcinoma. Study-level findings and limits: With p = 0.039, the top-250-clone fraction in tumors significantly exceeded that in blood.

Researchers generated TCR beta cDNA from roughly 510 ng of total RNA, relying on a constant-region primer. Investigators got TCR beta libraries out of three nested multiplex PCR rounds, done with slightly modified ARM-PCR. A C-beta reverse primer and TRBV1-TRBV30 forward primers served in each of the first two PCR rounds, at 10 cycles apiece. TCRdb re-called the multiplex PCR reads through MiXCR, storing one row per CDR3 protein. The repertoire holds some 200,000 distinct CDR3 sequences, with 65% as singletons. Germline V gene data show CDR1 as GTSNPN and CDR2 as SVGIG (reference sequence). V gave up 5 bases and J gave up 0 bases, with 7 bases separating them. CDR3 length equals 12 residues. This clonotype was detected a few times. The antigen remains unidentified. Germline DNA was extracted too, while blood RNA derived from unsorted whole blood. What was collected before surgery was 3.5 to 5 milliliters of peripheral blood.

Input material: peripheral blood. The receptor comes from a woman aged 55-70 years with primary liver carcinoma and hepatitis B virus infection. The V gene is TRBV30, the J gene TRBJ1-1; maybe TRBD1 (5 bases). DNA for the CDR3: TGTGCCTGGGACAGAATGAACACTGAAGCTTTCTTT. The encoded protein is CAWDRMNTEAFF.